This T cell receptor (beta chain) was found in a study of response to subunit inactivated influenza vaccine. The sample holds a few counts of this clonotype. TCRdb itself ran the RT-PCR reads through MiXCR, one entry per CDR3 protein. The table lists about 780,000 distinct CDR3 sequences, around 20% of them singletons, with approximately 11% in the top ten. The CDR3 consists of 15 residues. With V trimmed by 0 bases and J by 7 bases, 6 bases remained unmatched. Per the germline V gene, CDR1 is DFQATT and CDR2 is SNEGSKA (reference sequence). This receptor was taken from a man over 45 who received an inactivated influenza vaccine. The chain couples TRBV20-1 to TRBJ2-5, with 12 bases matching TRBD2. The material sequenced was PBMCs from blood, taken 4 to 6 days after vaccination. The CDR3 region is CSARDLAGGPWTQYF. The CDR3 DNA reads TGCAGTGCTAGAGACCTAGCGGGGGGGCCGTGGACCCAGTACTTC.